These 32 T cell receptor beta chains originate from one sample sequenced in a study of identical twins. TCRdb called the 5' RACE reads again in MiXCR, with one record for every CDR3 protein. The sample holds about 690,000 distinct CDR3 sequences; over 5% are singletons and the top ten take roughly 2%. Specimen: naive T cells sorted from blood. The receptors shown here come from a man between 18 and 35 years old in good health.

This clonotype was counted only a few times. The chain is built from TRBV4-2 and TRBJ2-7; 10 bases are shared with TRBD2. V trimming: 0 bases; J trimming: 5 bases; junction bases outside the gene matches: 7. The CDR3 runs to 16 residues. Germline CDR1 and CDR2: LGHNA and YNFKEQ. The CDR3 coding sequence is TGTGCCAGCAGCCAAGATCTAGCTAGCGGGAGTCACGAGCAGTACTTC. It is translated as CASSQDLASGSHEQYF.

This clonotype was counted between two and nine times. CDR3 sequence reads: CASSLEGWEYEQYF. In DNA form, the CDR3 reads TGTGCCAGCAGCTTGGAGGGGTGGGAGTACGAGCAGTACTTC. The V gene is TRBV5-5, the J gene TRBJ2-7, with D tentatively TRBD1 or TRBD2 (5 bases each). The V end lost 0 bases, the J end lost 4 bases, and 11 bases lay between the germline ends. The CDR3 contains 14 residues. Per germline, CDR1 SGHKS and CDR2 YYEKEE (reference sequence).

This sequence joins TRBV27 and TRBJ1-4, with D possibly being TRBD1 (5 bases). Germline V gene sequence: CDR1 MNHEY, CDR2 SMNVEV (reference sequence). Trimming pared 5 bases from V and 1 base from J, leaving 14 bases between. The CDR3 has 16 residues. The CDR3: CASSPGTEQTNEKLFF. CDR3 in DNA: TGTGCCAGCAGTCCGGGGACGGAGCAAACTAATGAAAAACTGTTTTTT.

This chain uses TRBV7-8 with TRBJ2-7, with TRBD1 identical over 10 bases. Germline V gene sequence: CDR1 SGHVS, CDR2 FQNEAQ. Trimming removed 0 bases from V and 3 bases from J; junction bases left unmatched: 2. There are 15 residues in the CDR3. CDR3 residues: CASSLAGTGDYEQYV. The CDR3 nucleotides are TGTGCCAGCAGCTTAGCGGGGACAGGGGACTACGAGCAGTACGTC.

This clonotype was seen at least ten times. The rearrangement links TRBV12-3 or TRBV12-4 to TRBJ1-1, with TRBD1 as a possible D gene (5 bases). The CDR3 totals 13 residues. V gave up 7 bases and J gave up 5 bases, with 14 bases separating them. The CDR3 nucleotides read TGTGCCAGCACCCCAGGGTTTAAGACTGAAGCTTTCTTT. It translates to CASTPGFKTEAFF.

There are many counts of this clonotype. The V call is TRBV4-1, the J call TRBJ1-1; D not certain. The germline V gene has CDR1 MGHRA and CDR2 YSYEKL. There are 13 residues in the CDR3. Trimming cost V 2 bases and J 1 base, with 5 bases left between them. In nucleotides, the CDR3 is TGCGCCAGCAGCCAAAGGGCGAACACTGAAGCTTTCTTT. This sequence encodes CASSQRANTEAFF.

In its sample, this clonotype was seen a few times. V and J are TRBV4-1 and TRBJ2-7, with D maybe TRBD1 (5 bases). The V end lost 4 bases, the J end lost 4 bases, and 17 bases lay between the germline ends. The CDR3 runs to 15 residues. From germline, CDR1 is MGHRA and CDR2 YSYEKL. The CDR3 DNA sequence: TGCGCCAGCAGCCGCGAAGGGGCGACCTATTACGAGCAGTACTTC. It is translated as CASSREGATYYEQYF.

This clonotype was seen many times. The J gene is TRBJ2-5, the V gene TRBV10-3, with TRBD1 identical over 7 bases. Germline assignment: CDR1 ENHRY and CDR2 SYGVKD. The CDR3 length is 15 residues. The J segment lost 5 bases and the V segment lost 0 bases, leaving 6 bases of the junction unmatched. DNA of the CDR3: TGTGCCATCAGTGAGTCCGGTAGGGGGCCCGAGACCCAGTACTTC. It codes for CAISESGRGPETQYF.

This clonotype was recorded many times. This chain links TRBV29-1 with TRBJ2-1, with D unresolved. The V gene's germline CDR1 is SQVTM and CDR2 ANQGSEA. The ends were cut back, 6 bases at V and 5 bases at J, with 20 bases in the middle. The CDR3 sequence is 15 residues long. In DNA form, the CDR3 reads TGCAGCGTGATTTTGGACCTAGTAAATCACAATGAGCAGTTCTTC. This codes for CSVILDLVNHNEQFF.

A remark on this clonotype: One end of the junction varies from germline; a read error may be responsible. The chain is built from TRBV5-5 and TRBJ2-3; possible D gene TRBD1, 5 bases. Per germline, CDR1 SGHKS and CDR2 YYEKEE (reference sequence). The length of the CDR3 is 12 residues. DNA of the CDR3: TGTGTCAGCAGCTTTAGGGGAGATACGCAGTATTTT. Translating it yields CVSSFRGDTQYF.

The table lists this clonotype with a few counts. V is TRBV5-1 and J is TRBJ2-7; 7 bases map to TRBD1. The junction had 4 bases not matched to a gene; V was cut back by 0 bases and J by 4 bases. The germline CDR1 and CDR2 sequences are SGHRS and YFSETQ. This CDR3 spans 14 amino acids. This CDR3 reads CASSLDATGYEQYV. The CDR3 coding sequence is TGCGCCAGCAGCTTGGACGCGACAGGGTACGAGCAGTACGTC.

This clonotype showed up just a few times. This chain links TRBV6-5 with TRBJ2-1, with 12 bases matching TRBD2. CDR1 MNHEY and CDR2 SVGAGI come from the germline V gene. V shed 4 bases and J 3 bases; nucleotides not matched to a gene: 4. This CDR3 region has 16 residues. The CDR3 DNA sequence: TGTGCCAGCAGTTCCCTAGCGGGAGGGGACTACAATGAGCAGTTCTTC. Its translation: CASSSLAGGDYNEQFF.

The chain combines TRBV7-9 with TRBJ2-7; D is possibly TRBD2 (6 bases). CDR1 and CDR2 from the germline V gene are SEHNR and FQNEAQ (reference sequence). Trimming removed 5 bases from V and 7 bases from J, with 18 bases in between. The CDR3 has 14 residues. In DNA form, the CDR3 reads TGTGCCAGCAGCCCGGGACTCTCGGCGGGGGAGCAGTACGTC. Amino acids: CASSPGLSAGEQYV.

The V and J genes are TRBV3-1 and TRBJ2-2; D tentatively fits TRBD1 or TRBD2 (5 bases each). Germline CDR1 is LGHDT and CDR2 is YNNKEL (reference sequence). Between the trimmed V and J ends, which lost 4 bases and 0 bases, there was a span of 18 bases. The length of the CDR3 is 18 residues. CDR3 DNA: TGTGCCAGCAGCCGATCCCCCCGGGGCAGCGCGAACACCGGGGAGCTGTTTTTT. This translates into CASSRSPRGSANTGELFF.

This clonotype occurred many times. This chain joins TRBV20-1 and TRBJ2-4, with a weak D call TRBD2 (6 bases). CDR3 length equals 14 residues. Per the germline V gene, CDR1 is DFQATT and CDR2 is SNEGSKA (reference sequence). V was pared by 3 bases and J by 8 bases, with 17 bases between. As DNA, the CDR3 is TGCAGTGCTAGTATAGGGAGAAGGAGGGACATTCAGTACTTC. Amino acid sequence: CSASIGRRRDIQYF.

The chain links TRBV30 to TRBJ2-1; D is perhaps TRBD2 (6 bases). This CDR3 is built from 13 residues. Germline loops: CDR1 GTSNPN, CDR2 SVGIG (reference sequence). V gave up 1 base and J gave up 6 bases, with 10 bases separating them. The CDR3 loop is CAWSDFGGNEQFF. CDR3 DNA: TGTGCCTGGAGTGATTTCGGGGGCAATGAGCAGTTCTTC.

This clonotype was found many times. V and J are TRBV18 and TRBJ2-3; 8 nucleotides line up with TRBD2. Per the germline V gene, CDR1 is KGHSH and CDR2 is LQKENI. J lost 0 bases, V lost 0 bases, and 2 bases had no gene match. The CDR3 consists of 16 residues. The CDR3: CASSPPTSASTDTQYF. For the CDR3, the DNA is TGTGCCAGCTCACCACCGACTAGCGCTAGCACAGATACGCAGTATTTT.

The sample holds a few counts of this clonotype. The chain recombines TRBV4-2 with TRBJ2-5; D is perhaps TRBD2 (5 bases). CDR1 LGHNA and CDR2 YNFKEQ come from the germline V gene. The CDR3 length is 16 residues. The V end was cut by 1 base, the J end by 3 bases, with 15 bases between. The CDR3 DNA sequence: TGTGCCAGCAGCCAAGTGTTTCTAGCACCAAAAGAGACCCAGTACTTC. It yields the protein CASSQVFLAPKETQYF.

This clonotype was recorded at least ten times. This chain links TRBV7-9 with TRBJ2-1; 12 nucleotides match TRBD2. Germline CDR1 and CDR2: SEHNR and FQNEAQ (reference sequence). This CDR3 comprises 17 residues. Trimming took 4 bases from V and 0 from J; bases not matched to a gene: 4. CDR3 sequence (DNA): TGTGCCAGCAGCTCGGGACTAGCGGGCCTCTCCTACAATGAGCAGTTCTTC. Translated, it gives CASSSGLAGLSYNEQFF.

This clonotype has only one observation. This chain joins TRBV18 and TRBJ2-7; D remains ambiguous. CDR3 length: 13 amino acids. Germline assignment: CDR1 KGHSH and CDR2 LQKENI. The CDR3: CASSPQTKYEEYV. The CDR3 region has the DNA TGTGCCAGCTCACCACAGACCAAATACGAGGAGTACGTC.

This clonotype appeared many times. This chain links TRBV6-5 with TRBJ2-7, with 11 nucleotides matching TRBD2. CDR3 length: 14 amino acids. The V segment lost 4 bases and the J segment 3 bases; nucleotides outside the gene matches: 2. CDR1 and CDR2 (germline): MNHEY, SVGAGI. CDR3 loop: CASSLAGGGYEQYV. The CDR3 DNA follows: TGTGCCAGCAGTTTAGCGGGGGGGGGCTACGAGCAGTACGTC.

This clonotype was detected many times. The chain couples TRBV3-1 to TRBJ2-5, with 7 bases fitting TRBD2. This CDR3 spans 17 amino acids. CDR1 and CDR2 (germline): LGHDT, YNNKEL (reference sequence). V was clipped by 0 bases and J by 4 bases; unmatched bases: 11. CDR3 protein: CASSQEGSGALRETQYF. Here the CDR3 DNA reads TGTGCCAGCAGCCAAGAGGGAAGCGGGGCTCTGCGAGAGACCCAGTACTTC.

V is TRBV5-5 and J is TRBJ2-2; no reliable D call. Germline loops: CDR1 SGHKS, CDR2 YYEKEE (reference sequence). This CDR3 is built from 16 residues. With 1 base removed from V and 2 bases from J, the gap between germline ends came to 12 bases. DNA of the CDR3: TGTGCCAGCAGCTTGCCGTACAAACCAAACACCGGGGAGCTGTTTTTT. It is translated as CASSLPYKPNTGELFF.

The table lists this clonotype with many counts. The chain is built from TRBV29-1 and TRBJ2-1, with TRBD2 matching 8 bases. The CDR3 consists of 15 residues. V lost 3 bases and J lost 3; bases outside the gene matches: 7. In germline, CDR1 is SQVTM, CDR2 ANQGSEA. CDR3 residues: CSVEDSGINYNEQFF. The CDR3 DNA reads TGCAGCGTTGAGGATAGCGGGATAAACTACAATGAGCAGTTCTTC.

This clonotype has a count of ten or more. This sequence joins TRBV12-3 or TRBV12-4 and TRBJ2-7, with D uncertain. Trimming removed 6 bases from V and 6 bases from J, with 15 bases in between. The CDR3 sequence is 13 residues long. The CDR3 nucleotides read TGTGCCAGCAGCCCCGGGCCCCGAACCGAGCAGTACTTC. It translates to CASSPGPRTEQYF.

This clonotype was found many times. This rearrangement joins TRBV7-3 to TRBJ2-1; TRBD2 matches 11 bases. The V gene's germline CDR1 is SGHTA and CDR2 FQGTGA. J lost 4 bases, V lost 5 bases, and 4 bases had no gene match. There are 15 residues in the CDR3. DNA of the CDR3: TGTGCCAGCAGCAAGACTAGCGGGACGTACAATGAGCAGTTCTTC. Its protein product is CASSKTSGTYNEQFF.

In its sample, this clonotype was seen many times. The chain carries TRBV12-3 or TRBV12-4 and TRBJ1-5; D might be TRBD1 (6 bases). The V gene lost 6 bases and the J gene lost 4 bases, with 10 bases spanning the gap. This CDR3 comprises 13 residues. CDR3: CASRTTGNQPQHF. The CDR3 coding sequence is TGTGCCAGCAGGACAACAGGGAATCAGCCCCAGCATTTT.

The gene calls are TRBV5-6 and TRBJ2-1, with 9 bases aligning to TRBD2. Losses at the gene ends were 0 bases for V and 4 bases for J; bases not matched to a gene: 5. Germline CDR1 and CDR2: SGHDT and YYEEEE. The CDR3 runs to 16 residues. The CDR3 sequence: CASSLAVAGVYNEQFF. The CDR3 coding sequence is TGTGCCAGCAGCTTGGCCGTAGCGGGAGTATACAATGAGCAGTTCTTC.

This clonotype was seen ten or more times. This rearrangement joins TRBV25-1 to TRBJ2-3; D gene unclear. The CDR3 totals 13 residues. Trimming cost V 10 bases and J 0 bases, with 11 bases left between them. Germline V gene lookup returns CDR1 MGHDK and CDR2 SYGVNS. The CDR3 bases are TGTGCCACAATTCTGGGTAGCACAGATACGCAGTATTTT. It encodes CATILGSTDTQYF. Drawing the rest from reference TRBV25-1 and TRBJ2-3, the complete variable domain is EADIYQTPRYLVIGTGKKITLECSQTMGHDKMYWYQQDPGMELHLIHYSYGVNSTEKGDLSSESTVSRIRTEHFPLTLESARPSHTSQYLCATILGSTDTQYFGPGTRLTVL.

This clonotype was seen only a few times. The rearrangement uses TRBV18 and TRBJ2-2; 11 nucleotides line up with TRBD2. With V trimmed by 3 bases and J by 3 bases, 3 bases remained unmatched. Germline CDR1 reads KGHSH; CDR2 reads LQKENI. The CDR3 is made up of 16 amino acids. The CDR3: CASSPGTSGYTGELFF. The CDR3 DNA follows: TGTGCCAGCTCACCCGGGACTAGCGGATACACCGGGGAGCTGTTTTTT.

This clonotype was recorded a few times. The CDR3, as DNA: TGTGCCAGCAGCTTAGAGACCCCTTTAGGGAGCAATCAGCCCCAGCATTTT. Encoded protein: CASSLETPLGSNQPQHF. The V and J genes are TRBV11-2 and TRBJ1-5; no firm D call. Trimming took off 0 bases at V and 1 base at J, with 13 bases between the two ends. Germline V gene sequence: CDR1 SGHAT, CDR2 FQNNGV. CDR3 length: 17 residues.

This clonotype was recorded many times. The V call is TRBV24-1, the J call TRBJ2-2; 7 bases are a match to TRBD1. The CDR3 totals 17 residues. CDR1 is KGHDR and CDR2 is SFDVKD in the germline V gene. V was pared by 4 bases and J by 2 bases, with 9 bases of the junction left unmatched. CDR3 sequence: CATSDPPGQFNTGELFF. The CDR3 coding sequence is TGTGCCACCAGTGACCCTCCGGGACAGTTTAACACCGGGGAGCTGTTTTTT.